A selection of T cell receptor beta chains follows, all from one sample in a study of identical twins. TCRdb processed the 5' RACE reads anew with MiXCR; each CDR3 protein has one entry. There are about 220,000 distinct CDR3 sequences in the sample; around 8.1% occur only once, and less than 2.5% lies in the top ten. The sample was also linked to a second study, of yellow fever vaccine responses in identical twins.

Sequencing used memory (CD45RO+) T cells sorted from blood. All receptors come from a woman aged 18-29 years in good health. The CDR3 runs from the conserved cysteine through the conserved F or W. Each record gives: D gene, J gene, V gene, clone size, CDR3 protein, CDR3 DNA. A D gene is named only where the DNA matches it firmly. The size entry is marked missing in some rows and otherwise reads once, few, many or a size class.

d_gene: NA
j_gene: TRBJ2-7
v_gene: TRBV10-2
abundance: NA
CDR3aa: CASLDRQTYEQYF
CDR3nt: TGCGCCAGCTTGGACAGACAAACCTACGAGCAGTACTTC

d_gene: TRBD1
j_gene: TRBJ2-2
v_gene: TRBV28
abundance: NA
CDR3aa: CASSLSGQGFSGELFF
CDR3nt: TGTGCCAGCAGCCTCTCCGGACAGGGTTTTTCCGGGGAGCTGTTTTTT

d_gene: TRBD2
j_gene: TRBJ2-3
v_gene: TRBV20-1
abundance: many
CDR3aa: CRTSGSGTDTQYF
CDR3nt: TGCCGGACTAGCGGGAGTGGCACAGATACGCAGTATTTT

d_gene: TRBD1
j_gene: TRBJ2-7
v_gene: TRBV4-2
abundance: NA
CDR3aa: CASSRAGQGASDEQYF
CDR3nt: TGTGCCAGCAGCCGGGCGGGGCAGGGGGCGAGTGACGAGCAGTACTTC

d_gene: NA
j_gene: TRBJ2-2
v_gene: TRBV7-2
abundance: NA
CDR3aa: CASSRSPLWGELFF
CDR3nt: TGTGCCAGCAGCCGCTCCCCGCTGTGGGGGGAGCTGTTTTTT

d_gene: TRBD1
j_gene: TRBJ2-3
v_gene: TRBV24-1
abundance: many
CDR3aa: CATSELDRARGDTQYF
CDR3nt: TGTGCCACCAGTGAACTGGACAGGGCCAGGGGAGATACGCAGTATTTT

d_gene: TRBD2
j_gene: TRBJ2-7
v_gene: TRBV20-1
abundance: few
CDR3aa: CSARDYQRGSYEQYF
CDR3nt: TGCAGTGCTAGAGATTACCAGCGGGGTAGCTACGAGCAGTACTTC

d_gene: NA
j_gene: TRBJ1-4
v_gene: TRBV7-9
abundance: few
CDR3aa: CASSFGGKNEKLFF
CDR3nt: TGTGCCAGCAGCTTCGGGGGTAAAAACGAAAAACTGTTTTTT

d_gene: NA
j_gene: TRBJ2-7
v_gene: TRBV12-3/TRBV12-4
abundance: NA
CDR3aa: CACSLTNYEQYF
CDR3nt: TGTGCCTGCAGTTTAACAAACTACGAGCAGTACTTC

d_gene: NA
j_gene: TRBJ2-3
v_gene: TRBV28
abundance: NA
CDR3aa: CASSPRAVPDTQYF
CDR3nt: TGTGCCAGCAGTCCCCGTGCCGTCCCAGATACGCAGTATTTT

d_gene: NA
j_gene: TRBJ1-1
v_gene: TRBV5-4
abundance: few
CDR3aa: CASSSPPPGLTEAFF
CDR3nt: TGTGCCAGCAGCTCACCCCCCCCGGGACTTACTGAAGCTTTCTTT

d_gene: NA
j_gene: TRBJ1-5
v_gene: TRBV16
abundance: few
CDR3aa: CASSQSNRDYQPQHF
CDR3nt: TGTGCCAGCAGCCAATCGAACAGGGACTATCAGCCCCAGCATTTT

d_gene: TRBD1
j_gene: TRBJ1-4
v_gene: TRBV12-3/TRBV12-4
abundance: few
CDR3aa: CASSTPTGSSEKLFF
CDR3nt: TGTGCCAGCAGTACCCCGACAGGGTCTTCGGAAAAACTGTTTTTT

d_gene: TRBD1
j_gene: TRBJ1-6
v_gene: TRBV3-1
abundance: NA
CDR3aa: CASSQGTGSNSPLHF
CDR3nt: TGTGCCAGCAGCCAAGGGACAGGGAGCAATTCACCCCTCCACTTT

d_gene: NA
j_gene: TRBJ2-5
v_gene: TRBV2
abundance: many
CDR3aa: CASSTQAGQETQYF
CDR3nt: TGTGCCAGCTCCACCCAAGCAGGGCAAGAGACCCAGTACTTC

d_gene: NA
j_gene: TRBJ2-1
v_gene: TRBV20-1
abundance: many
CDR3aa: CSAREGRTSSYNEQFF
CDR3nt: TGCAGTGCTAGAGAAGGACGAACCAGCTCCTACAATGAGCAGTTCTTC

d_gene: NA
j_gene: TRBJ2-3
v_gene: TRBV9
abundance: few
CDR3aa: CASSVGISDYTDTQYF
CDR3nt: TGTGCCAGCAGCGTAGGTATTAGCGACTACACAGATACGCAGTATTTT

d_gene: NA
j_gene: TRBJ2-4
v_gene: TRBV5-1
abundance: NA
CDR3aa: CASSLVGSGAKNIQYF
CDR3nt: TGCGCCAGCAGCTTGGTTGGCTCCGGGGCCAAAAACATTCAGTACTTC

d_gene: NA
j_gene: TRBJ2-3
v_gene: TRBV10-2
abundance: many
CDR3aa: CASRIGGDTQYF
CDR3nt: TGCGCCAGCCGGATAGGGGGGGATACGCAGTATTTT

d_gene: NA
j_gene: TRBJ2-1
v_gene: TRBV5-1
abundance: NA
CDR3aa: CASSSDGPAYNEQFF
CDR3nt: TGCGCCAGCAGCTCGGACGGACCTGCATACAATGAGCAGTTCTTC